These T cell receptor beta chains were read from a single sample in a study of blood T cell repertoires in COVID-19. Measured with immunoSEQ multiplex PCR; TCRdb has only the in-frame clones, and not every one. The profile shows 110,000 or so clones, 85% of them singletons. The sample consisted of peripheral blood. The receptors stem from a human donor in a cohort sampled during active COVID-19. Both conserved end residues are part of each CDR3. The order of the fields is J gene, V gene, D gene, clone size, CDR3 protein, CDR3 DNA. A D gene is named only where the DNA matches it firmly. Clone size is not always given. Where it is, it says once, few, many or a class for expanded clones.

TRBJ2-7 | TRBV5-6 | TRBD1 | . | CASSPTGSSYEQYF | TGTGCCAGCAGCCCGACAGGGAGCTCCTACGAGCAGTACTTC
TRBJ2-5 | TRBV5-1 | TRBD1 | . | CASSLYRGQETQYF | TGCGCCAGCAGCTTGTACAGGGGGCAAGAGACCCAGTACTTC
TRBJ2-7 | TRBV7-8 | TRBD1 | . | CASSFNPGGDEQYF | TGTGCCAGCAGCTTCAATCCAGGGGGCGACGAGCAGTACTTC
TRBJ2-7 | TRBV10-2 | . | . | CASSSGQLLPEQYF | TGCGCCAGCAGTAGTGGACAGCTATTACCCGAGCAGTACTTC
TRBJ1-5 | TRBV29-1 | . | . | CSVGGDSNQPQHF | TGCAGCGTTGGCGGTGATAGCAATCAGCCCCAGCATTTT
TRBJ1-5 | TRBV5-1 | . | . | CASSLVCGGHSQLSQHF | TGCGCCAGCAGCTTGGTCTGCGGGGGACACTCTCAATTGTCCCAGCATTTT
TRBJ1-6 | TRBV14 | TRBD1 | few | CASSFGQAHSPLHF | TGTGCCAGCAGCTTCGGACAGGCACATTCACCCCTCCACTTT
TRBJ1-1 | TRBV6-5 | . | . | CASRLGTEAFF | TGTGCCAGCAGACTAGGGACTGAAGCTTTCTTT
TRBJ2-2 | TRBV5-4 | TRBD1 | once | CASSPETGLIGELFF | TGTGCCAGCAGCCCCGAGACAGGGCTCATCGGGGAGCTGTTTTTT
TRBJ2-7 | TRBV7-9 | . | . | CASSLTYEQYF | TGTGCCAGCAGCCTAACCTACGAGCAGTACTTC
TRBJ2-7 | TRBV1 | . | . | CTSTPLAVYSYEQYF | TGCACCAGCACCCCACTAGCGGTTTACTCCTACGAGCAGTACTTC
TRBJ2-3 | TRBV5-1 | TRBD1 | . | CASSLEDRGGADTQYF | TGCGCCAGCAGCTTGGAAGACAGGGGAGGAGCAGATACGCAGTATTTT
TRBJ1-2 | TRBV28 | TRBD1 | . | CASSDRDRDLTNYGYTF | TGTGCCAGCAGTGACCGGGACAGGGACCTGACTAACTATGGCTACACCTTC
TRBJ2-3 | TRBV6-2/TRBV6-3 | TRBD2 | . | CASSFGGGAGTQYF | TGTGCCAGCAGTTTTGGCGGGGGGGCAGGTACGCAGTATTTT
TRBJ1-1 | TRBV7-2 | TRBD1 | . | CASSKPDRKNTEAFF | TGTGCCAGCAGCAAACCGGACAGGAAGAACACTGAAGCTTTCTTT
TRBJ2-5 | TRBV5-1 | . | . | CASSAPGLQETQYF | TGCGCCAGCAGCGCACCGGGACTTCAAGAGACCCAGTACTTC
TRBJ2-1 | TRBV20-1 | . | . | CSAREGLRQFF | TGCAGTGCTAGAGAGGGGCTTCGGCAGTTCTTC
TRBJ1-4 | TRBV14 | . | . | CASSQDPGVTNEKLFF | TGTGCCAGCAGCCAAGACCCAGGGGTGACTAATGAAAAACTGTTTTTT
TRBJ2-3 | TRBV3-1/TRBV3-2 | . | . | CASRVRGSDTQYF | TGTGCCAGCAGAGTCAGGGGTTCAGATACGCAGTATTTT
TRBJ1-1 | TRBV7-2 | TRBD1 | few | CASSPSGTGMNTEAFF | TGTGCCAGCAGCCCCTCCGGGACAGGAATGAACACTGAAGCTTTCTTT
TRBJ2-5 | TRBV12-5 | . | . | CASGPDTSGTQYF | TGTGCTAGTGGTCCTGACACTTCTGGGACCCAGTACTTC
TRBJ1-3 | TRBV7-8 | . | . | CASSSRKSNSGNTIYF | TGTGCCAGCAGCTCTAGGAAAAGTAACTCTGGAAACACCATATATTTT
TRBJ1-5 | TRBV4-3 | . | few | CASSQERWGEGRQPQHF | TGCGCCAGCAGCCAAGAGAGGTGGGGGGAAGGTAGACAGCCCCAGCATTTT
TRBJ2-1 | TRBV11-3 | . | few | CASSLTGSSYNEQFF | TGTGCCAGCAGCTTAACCGGGAGCTCCTACAATGAGCAGTTCTTC
TRBJ1-1 | TRBV28 | . | . | CASSLLYSEAFF | TGTGCCAGCAGTTTATTATACAGTGAAGCTTTCTTT
TRBJ2-7 | TRBV3-1/TRBV3-2 | . | . | CASSQDWASYEQYF | TGTGCCAGCAGCCAAGATTGGGCTTCCTACGAGCAGTACTTC
TRBJ2-2 | TRBV9 | TRBD1 | . | CASSARDRQTGELFF | TGTGCCAGCAGCGCCCGGGACAGACAAACCGGGGAGCTGTTTTTT
TRBJ1-2 | TRBV7-9 | . | . | CASSSIYRGKANYGYTF | TGTGCCAGCAGCTCCATTTATCGGGGGAAAGCTAACTATGGCTACACCTTC
TRBJ2-1 | TRBV27 | TRBD1 | large | CASRTGDYNEQFF | TGTGCCAGCAGAACAGGGGACTACAATGAGCAGTTCTTC
TRBJ1-6 | TRBV12-3/TRBV12-4 | . | . | CASSRENSPLHF | TGTGCCAGCAGTCGAGAGAATTCACCCCTCCACTTT
TRBJ2-7 | TRBV14 | . | many | CASSQEAGGYEQYF | TGTGCCAGCAGCCAAGAGGCCGGGGGCTACGAGCAGTACTTC
TRBJ2-7 | TRBV7-8 | TRBD2 | . | CASRSSGLAGSQYF | TGTGCCAGCAGGTCCTCCGGCCTAGCGGGGAGTCAGTACTTC
TRBJ2-3 | TRBV5-4 | . | . | CASRARTGAGDTQYF | TGTGCCAGCAGAGCCCGCACAGGTGCGGGGGATACGCAGTATTTT
TRBJ2-7 | TRBV6-7 | . | . | CASNGTPLDEQYF | TGTGCCAGCAACGGGACTCCACTAGACGAGCAGTACTTC
TRBJ2-1 | TRBV7-6 | TRBD1 | . | CASSSTGETYAHNEQFF | TGTGCCAGCAGCTCCACAGGGGAGACATACGCACACAATGAGCAGTTCTTC
TRBJ2-3 | TRBV5-4 | TRBD1 | . | CASSPGQGSPDTQYF | TGTGCCAGCAGCCCGGGACAGGGATCCCCAGATACGCAGTATTTT
TRBJ2-3 | TRBV6-2/TRBV6-3 | TRBD2 | . | CASSYPMGLGTDTQYF | TGTGCCAGCAGTTACCCTATGGGACTAGGGACAGATACGCAGTATTTT
TRBJ2-5 | TRBV13 | . | . | CASGGAQETQYF | TGTGCCAGCGGAGGCGCCCAAGAGACCCAGTACTTC
TRBJ1-1 | TRBV5-1 | TRBD1 | . | CASSLGTGGFEAFF | TGCGCCAGCAGCTTGGGGACAGGGGGCTTTGAAGCTTTCTTT
TRBJ1-6 | TRBV7-9 | . | . | CASSRLGSNNSPLHF | TGTGCCAGCAGCCGACTCGGCAGCAATAATTCACCCCTCCACTTT
TRBJ1-1 | TRBV5-4 | . | . | CATGEGGGTEAFF | TGTGCCACCGGGGAGGGGGGAGGAACTGAAGCTTTCTTT
TRBJ2-7 | TRBV18 | TRBD1 | . | CASSPRRGDRGPYEQYF | TGTGCCAGCTCACCCCGTCGGGGGGACAGGGGCCCCTACGAGCAGTACTTC
TRBJ2-5 | TRBV27 | . | once | CASSLYNQETQYF | TGTGCCAGCAGTTTATACAACCAAGAGACCCAGTACTTC
TRBJ2-2 | TRBV7-6 | . | . | CASSSFRRGTGELFF | TGTGCCAGCAGCTCCTTTCGGCGGGGAACCGGGGAGCTGTTTTTT
TRBJ1-2 | TRBV30 | . | . | CAWSPQRNYGYTF | TGTGCCTGGAGTCCTCAGCGGAACTATGGCTACACCTTC
TRBJ2-1 | TRBV29-1 | TRBD2 | . | CSGMAGVGNEQFF | TGCAGCGGAATGGCGGGGGTGGGGAATGAGCAGTTCTTC
TRBJ2-3 | TRBV24-1 | TRBD2 | . | CATGPGLAGFTDTQYF | TGTGCCACCGGACCGGGACTAGCGGGCTTCACAGATACGCAGTATTTT
TRBJ1-1 | TRBV6-5 | TRBD1 | . | CASSYRGDMNTEAFF | TGTGCCAGCAGCTACAGGGGTGACATGAACACTGAAGCTTTCTTT
TRBJ2-4 | TRBV7-2 | . | . | CASSFRGEAKNIQYF | TGTGCCAGCAGCTTCAGGGGGGAAGCCAAAAACATTCAGTACTTC
TRBJ2-7 | TRBV4-1 | TRBD2 | . | CASRETSGDYEQYF | TGCGCCAGCAGGGAGACTAGCGGGGACTACGAGCAGTACTTC
TRBJ1-3 | TRBV28 | . | . | CASSLSGAYSGNTIYF | TGTGCCAGCAGTTTATCAGGCGCGTACTCTGGAAACACCATATATTTT
TRBJ1-1 | TRBV11-2 | . | . | CASSPGEGRAFF | TGTGCCAGCAGCCCCGGGGAGGGCCGGGCTTTCTTT
TRBJ2-6 | TRBV6-2/TRBV6-3 | . | . | CASSYISGANVLTF | TGTGCCAGCAGTTATATCTCTGGGGCCAACGTCCTGACTTTC
TRBJ2-7 | TRBV6-2/TRBV6-3 | . | . | CASSLRVSYEQYF | TGTGCCAGCAGCCTCCGGGTTTCCTACGAGCAGTACTTC